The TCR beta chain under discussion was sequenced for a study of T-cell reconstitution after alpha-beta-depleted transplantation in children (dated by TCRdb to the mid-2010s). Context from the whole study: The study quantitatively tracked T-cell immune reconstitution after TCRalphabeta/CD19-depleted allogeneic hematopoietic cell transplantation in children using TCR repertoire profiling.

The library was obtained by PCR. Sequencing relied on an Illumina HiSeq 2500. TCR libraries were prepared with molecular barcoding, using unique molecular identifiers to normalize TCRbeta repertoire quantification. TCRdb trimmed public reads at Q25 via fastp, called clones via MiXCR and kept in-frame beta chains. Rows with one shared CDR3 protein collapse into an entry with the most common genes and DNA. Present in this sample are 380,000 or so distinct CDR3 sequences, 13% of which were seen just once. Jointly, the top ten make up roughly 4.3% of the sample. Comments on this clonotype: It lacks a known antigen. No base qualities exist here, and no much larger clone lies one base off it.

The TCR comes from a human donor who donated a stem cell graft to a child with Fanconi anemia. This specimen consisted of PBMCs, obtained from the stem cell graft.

The DNA sequence is given as TGTGCCAGCGACAGCAACACCGGGGAGCTGTTTTTT. This yields the protein CASDSNTGELFF. The chain couples TRBV2 to TRBJ2-2; TRBD1 is a possible D gene, resting on 5 matching bases. Taken from cysteine to phenylalanine, the CDR3 has 12 residues. This entry keeps only the CDR3 DNA: 36 bases, framed from base 1. CDR1 and CDR2 were assigned from the germline V gene as SNHLY and FYNNEI. At the junction V is shortened by 8 bases and J by 2 bases, with 6 bases in between.